These 27 T cell receptor beta chains share one sample of origin, sequenced in a study of control samples from healthy donors and cancer patients. Sequenced by immunoSEQ multiplex PCR; TCRdb stores in-frame clones only, minus some. The sample records 94,000 or so clones, roughly 83% being singletons. Sequenced: PBMCs. The receptors shown here come from a man in his 70s with lung cancer.

Here the CDR3 reads CASSQDLELSYEQFF. CDR3 bases: TGCGCCAGCAGCCAAGATCTGGAACTTAGCTATGAGCAGTTCTTC. V and J are TRBV4-3 and TRBJ2-1; no firm D call. The CDR3 has 15 amino acids. Trimming removed 0 bases from V and 8 bases from J, with 14 bases in between. The germline gives CDR1 LGHNA, CDR2 YSLEER.

V and J are TRBV10-2 and TRBJ1-6, with TRBD1 as a possible D gene (6 bases). Germline CDR1 WSHSY, CDR2 SAAADI. The length of the CDR3 is 16 residues. Trimming took off 4 bases at V and 0 bases at J, with 10 bases between the two ends. CDR3 loop: CASSGQASSYNSPLHF. The CDR3 region has the DNA TGCGCCAGCAGTGGACAGGCGAGCTCCTATAATTCACCCCTCCACTTT.

V is TRBV11-2 and J is TRBJ1-1; D remains unclear. This CDR3 has 15 amino acids. Germline CDR1 reads SGHAT; CDR2 reads FQNNGV. V was shortened by 3 bases and J by 0 bases, with 11 bases between the two germline ends. CDR3 residues: CASSFSLGMNTEAFF. CDR3 DNA sequence: TGTGCCAGCAGCTTTAGTCTGGGGATGAACACTGAAGCTTTCTTT.

This chain connects TRBV5-6 to TRBJ2-7; 7 bases are shared with TRBD1. V shed 4 bases, J shed 3 bases, and the junction held 7 bases outside the gene matches. CDR1 and CDR2 (germline): SGHDT, YYEEEE. The CDR3 extends over 14 amino acids. CDR3 sequence (DNA): TGTGCCAGCAGCCTAACGACAGGGTTCTACGAGCAGTACTTC. It translates to CASSLTTGFYEQYF.

There are a few counts of this clone. V is TRBV15 and J is TRBJ2-7; D is perhaps TRBD1 (5 bases). V lost 4 bases and J lost 3, with 13 bases in between. Germline V gene lookup returns CDR1 LNHNV and CDR2 YYDKDF (reference sequence). This CDR3 region has 14 residues. CDR3 bases: TGTGCCACCAGCACTCGTGGCAGGGACTACGAGCAGTACTTC. Amino acid sequence: CATSTRGRDYEQYF.

The chain recombines TRBV7-9 with TRBJ2-2, with D perhaps matching TRBD1 (6 bases). There are 15 residues in the CDR3. V was cut by 5 bases and J by 6 bases, with 16 bases left in between. Per germline, CDR1 SEHNR and CDR2 FQNEAQ (reference sequence). CDR3 DNA: TGTGCCAGCAGCCCGAGAACAGGGACGGCCGGGGAGCTGTTTTTT. Translating it yields CASSPRTGTAGELFF.

The gene calls are TRBV11-2 and TRBJ2-7, with 7 bases identical to TRBD2. V gave up 4 bases and J gave up 0 bases; unmatched junction bases: 9. This CDR3 is 16 amino acids long. CDR1 is SGHAT and CDR2 is FQNNGV in the germline V gene. The CDR3 here is CASSSRGRASSYEQYF. The DNA for the CDR3 is TGTGCCAGCAGCTCGCGAGGGAGGGCGAGCTCCTACGAGCAGTACTTC.

The chain links TRBV10-1 to TRBJ2-7, with D tentatively TRBD1 (6 bases). The V end lost 0 bases, the J end lost 1 base, and 7 bases lay between the germline ends. Germline CDR1 WNHNN, CDR2 SYGVQD (reference sequence). The CDR3 has 14 amino acids. The CDR3 sequence: CASSESGASYEQYF. The CDR3 nucleotides read TGCGCCAGCAGTGAGTCGGGGGCATCCTACGAGCAGTACTTC.

The rearrangement links TRBV6-1 to TRBJ1-5; TRBD1 is a possible D gene (5 bases). Per germline, CDR1 MNHNS and CDR2 SASEGT. V gave up 2 bases and J gave up 1 base, with 6 bases separating them. This CDR3 comprises 14 residues. The CDR3 region has the DNA TGTGCCAGCAGTGAACAGGGAAGCAATCAGCCCCAGCATTTT. Protein sequence: CASSEQGSNQPQHF.

This clone was detected only a few times. This sequence joins TRBV7-2 and TRBJ2-7; D remains unclear. Germline V gene lookup returns CDR1 SGHTA and CDR2 FQGNSA. The CDR3 spans 13 residues. V lost 3 bases and J lost 5, with 11 bases in between. The CDR3 DNA follows: TGTGCCAGCAGCTTCTCCGAGTGGAACGAGCAGTACTTC. This encodes CASSFSEWNEQYF. Looking up the rest from reference TRBV7-2 and TRBJ2-7 gives the full variable domain: GAGVSQSPSNKVTEKGKDVELRCDPISGHTALYWYRQSLGQGLEFLIYFQGNSAPDKSGLPSDRFSAERTGGSVSTLTIQRTQQEDSAVYLCASSFSEWNEQYFGPGTRLTVT.

The rearrangement links TRBV6-1 to TRBJ1-5, with D perhaps matching TRBD1 (5 bases). Germline V CDR1 and CDR2: MNHNS, SASEGT. Trimming shortened V by 3 bases and J by 0 bases, and 9 bases separated the two germline ends. The CDR3 extends over 15 amino acids. The CDR3 protein is CASSDQGLSNQPQHF. The CDR3 bases are TGTGCCAGCAGTGATCAGGGTCTTAGCAATCAGCCCCAGCATTTT.

V and J are TRBV6-1 and TRBJ2-3; possible D gene TRBD2, 7 bases. Trimming cost V 0 bases and J 1 base, with 8 bases left between them. Per germline, CDR1 MNHNS and CDR2 SASEGT. The CDR3 has 15 amino acids. The CDR3 region is CASSEAGGRTDTQYF. The CDR3 nucleotides read TGTGCCAGCAGTGAAGCGGGGGGGCGCACAGATACGCAGTATTTT.

J is TRBJ2-3 and V is TRBV3-1 (or the pseudogene TRBV3-2); D not resolved. The germline CDR1 and CDR2 sequences are LGHDT and YNNKEL (reference sequence). Deletions cut 5 bases from V and 0 bases from J, with 15 bases between. This CDR3 spans 16 amino acids. CDR3 sequence reads: CASSEPTKLSTDTQYF. The CDR3 bases are TGTGCCAGCAGCGAACCTACTAAACTAAGCACAGATACGCAGTATTTT.

This sequence joins TRBV27 and TRBJ1-5, with D unresolved. Germline-derived CDR1 and CDR2 are MNHEY and SMNVEV (reference sequence). The CDR3 sequence is 15 residues long. The V and J ends lost 4 bases and 6 bases respectively, with 16 bases between them. The CDR3, as DNA: TGTGCCAGCAGTTCCCAGAGATTGGGAGGTCAGCCCCAGCATTTT. This gives the protein CASSSQRLGGQPQHF.

V usage is TRBV6-2 or TRBV6-3 and J usage is TRBJ1-5, with D maybe TRBD1 (6 bases). The germline V gene encodes CDR1 MNHEY and CDR2 SVGEGT. The CDR3 is 15 residues long. Deletions cut 3 bases from V and 5 bases from J, with 14 bases between. The CDR3 here is CASSYTGAADQPQHF. The CDR3 DNA reads as TGTGCCAGCAGTTATACGGGGGCCGCGGATCAGCCCCAGCATTTT.

This clone has just a few counts. V is TRBV12-3 or TRBV12-4 and J is TRBJ1-1, with D hard to call. V lost 3 bases to trimming and J lost 7 bases, with 9 bases between them. There are 12 residues in the CDR3. The CDR3 DNA follows: TGTGCCAGCAGTTTTGGGAACTATGAAGCTTTCTTT. Translated: CASSFGNYEAFF.

The chain has TRBV5-1 and TRBJ1-3, with D perhaps TRBD1 (5 bases). Deletions cut 0 bases from V and 0 bases from J, with 13 bases between. The V gene's germline CDR1 is SGHRS and CDR2 YFSETQ. The CDR3 runs 17 residues. The DNA of the CDR3 is TGCGCCAGCAGCTTGGAAGGCAGGGCTAGCTCTGGAAACACCATATATTTT. Amino acids: CASSLEGRASSGNTIYF.

The chain carries TRBV19 and TRBJ1-5, with D hard to call. Deletions cut 7 bases from V and 3 bases from J, with 7 bases between. The CDR3 runs 12 residues. Germline lookup yields CDR1 LNHDA and CDR2 SQIVND (reference sequence). The DNA of the CDR3 is TGTGCCAGTATGACGACCAATCAGCCCCAGCATTTT. It encodes CASMTTNQPQHF. Complete variable domain (other parts from reference TRBV19 and TRBJ1-5): DGGITQSPKYLFRKEGQNVTLSCEQNLNHDAMYWYRQDPGQGLRLIYYSQIVNDFQKGDIAEGYSVSREKKESFPLTVTSAQKNPTAFYLCASMTTNQPQHFGDGTRLSIL.

A note on this clone: One end of the junction does not line up with germline, which may come from a read error. The chain has TRBV6-2 or TRBV6-3 and TRBJ1-1; D not certain. Germline CDR1 is MNHEY and CDR2 is SVGEGT. The CDR3 is 11 amino acids. The CDR3 sequence is CASSYLERVLF. The CDR3 DNA reads as TGTGCCAGCAGTTACCTCGAACGGGTTCTCTTT.

This clone was seen only a few times. The rearrangement joins TRBV6-5 to TRBJ1-2; D uncertain. The CDR3 runs 13 residues. Trimming removed 6 bases from V and 3 bases from J, with 11 bases in between. Germline CDR1 MNHEY, CDR2 SVGAGI. The CDR3 loop reads CASSLTEDYGYTF. The CDR3, as DNA: TGTGCCAGCAGCCTCACCGAGGACTATGGCTACACCTTC.

The CDR3 nucleotides are TGTGCCAGCAGCTTCGACCAGAATGGCTACACCTTC. This gives the protein CASSFDQNGYTF. The chain has TRBV7-9 and TRBJ1-2; the D is unclear. V was pared by 3 bases and J by 6 bases, with 8 bases between. The V gene's germline CDR1 is SEHNR and CDR2 FQNEAQ (reference sequence). The CDR3 covers 12 residues.

The chain employs TRBV6-5 and TRBJ2-1; D may be TRBD2 (6 bases). The V end was cut by 0 bases, the J end by 4 bases, with 10 bases between. Germline-derived CDR1 and CDR2 are MNHEY and SVGAGI. CDR3 length equals 15 residues. CDR3 sequence reads: CASSYSGAGYNEQFF. DNA for the CDR3: TGTGCCAGCAGTTACTCAGGGGCGGGATACAATGAGCAGTTCTTC.

This chain links TRBV28 with TRBJ1-3, with D possibly TRBD1 on 6 matching bases. The ends were cut back, 7 bases at V and 0 bases at J, with 10 bases in the middle. The germline gives CDR1 MDHEN, CDR2 SYDVKM. The CDR3 runs to 14 residues. This chain's CDR3 is CASMRGGSGNTIYF. Here the CDR3 DNA reads TGTGCCAGCATGAGGGGGGGCTCTGGAAACACCATATATTTT.

This rearrangement joins TRBV15 to TRBJ1-3; D might be TRBD1 (5 bases). V was trimmed by 1 base and J by 4 bases, leaving 14 bases between them. There are 16 residues in the CDR3. CDR1 and CDR2 from the germline V gene are LNHNV and YYDKDF (reference sequence). The CDR3 nucleotides are TGTGCCACCAGCAGAGGGGGGAGACAGCGCGGAAACACCATATATTTT. Amino acid sequence: CATSRGGRQRGNTIYF.

This clone appeared a single time. The V and J genes are TRBV15 and TRBJ2-7; D is unresolved. Trimming cost V 1 base and J 2 bases, with 9 bases left between them. This CDR3 has 14 amino acids. CDR1 and CDR2 from the germline V gene are LNHNV and YYDKDF (reference sequence). The CDR3, as DNA: TGTGCCACCAGCAGAGGGACGGCTCCCTACGAGCAGTACTTC. It encodes CATSRGTAPYEQYF.

The chain employs TRBV3-1 (or the pseudogene TRBV3-2) and TRBJ1-2, with a possible D match to TRBD1 (6 bases). The V gene lost 10 bases and the J gene lost 5 bases, with 23 bases spanning the gap. The germline V gene encodes CDR1 LGHDT and CDR2 YNNKEL (reference sequence). The CDR3 is 15 amino acids. The CDR3 reads CATRGGLGAGYGYTF. CDR3 nucleotides: TGTGCCACCCGGGGGGGGCTGGGGGCAGGGTATGGCTACACCTTC.

The chain links TRBV18 to TRBJ1-5; tentatively, D is TRBD1 (6 bases). The germline gives CDR1 KGHSH, CDR2 LQKENI. The length of the CDR3 is 14 residues. Trimming took off 4 bases at V and 6 bases at J, with 13 bases between the two ends. CDR3 in DNA: TGTGCCAGCTCACTGGACAGTGGGGGTCAGCCCCAGCATTTT. Translating gives CASSLDSGGQPQHF.